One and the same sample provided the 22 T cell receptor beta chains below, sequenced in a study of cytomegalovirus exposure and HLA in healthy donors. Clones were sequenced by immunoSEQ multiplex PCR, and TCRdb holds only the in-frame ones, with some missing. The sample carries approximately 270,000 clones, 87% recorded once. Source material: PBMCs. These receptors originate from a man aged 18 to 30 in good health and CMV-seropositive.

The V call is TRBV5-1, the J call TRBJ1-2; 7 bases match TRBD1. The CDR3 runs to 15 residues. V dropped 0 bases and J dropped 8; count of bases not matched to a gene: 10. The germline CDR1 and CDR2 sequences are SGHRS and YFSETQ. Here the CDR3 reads CASSLANGQGDGYTF. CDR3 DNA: TGCGCCAGCAGCTTGGCCAATGGGCAGGGGGACGGCTACACCTTC.

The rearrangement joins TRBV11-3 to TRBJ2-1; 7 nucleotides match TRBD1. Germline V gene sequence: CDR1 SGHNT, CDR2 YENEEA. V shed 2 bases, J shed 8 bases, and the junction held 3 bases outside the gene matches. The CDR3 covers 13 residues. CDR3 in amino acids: CASSLQQGHEQFF. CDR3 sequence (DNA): TGTGCCAGCAGCTTACAACAGGGGCATGAGCAGTTCTTC. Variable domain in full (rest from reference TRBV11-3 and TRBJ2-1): EAGVVQSPRYKIIEKKQPVAFWCNPISGHNTLYWYLQNLGQGPELLIRYENEEAVDDSQLPKDRFSAERLKGVDSTLKIQPAELGDSAVYLCASSLQQGHEQFFGPGTRLTVL.

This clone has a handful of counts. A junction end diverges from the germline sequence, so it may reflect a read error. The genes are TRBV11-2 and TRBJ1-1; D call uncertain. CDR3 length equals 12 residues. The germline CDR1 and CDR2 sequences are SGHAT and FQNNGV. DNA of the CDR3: TGTGCCAGCAGCCGACCCGTCACTGCAGCTTTCTTT. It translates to CASSRPVTAAFF.

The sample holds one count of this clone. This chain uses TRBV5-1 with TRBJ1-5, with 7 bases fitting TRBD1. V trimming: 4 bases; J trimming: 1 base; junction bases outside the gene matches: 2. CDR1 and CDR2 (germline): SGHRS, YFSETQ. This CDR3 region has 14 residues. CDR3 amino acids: CASSPDRSNQPQHF. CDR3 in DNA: TGCGCCAGCAGCCCGGACAGGAGCAATCAGCCCCAGCATTTT.

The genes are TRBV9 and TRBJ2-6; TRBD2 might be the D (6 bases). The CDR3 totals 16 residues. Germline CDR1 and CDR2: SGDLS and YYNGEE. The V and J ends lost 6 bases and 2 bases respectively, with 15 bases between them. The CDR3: CASTTVGGAGANVLTF. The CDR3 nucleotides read TGTGCCAGCACCACCGTAGGAGGGGCTGGGGCCAACGTCCTGACTTTC.

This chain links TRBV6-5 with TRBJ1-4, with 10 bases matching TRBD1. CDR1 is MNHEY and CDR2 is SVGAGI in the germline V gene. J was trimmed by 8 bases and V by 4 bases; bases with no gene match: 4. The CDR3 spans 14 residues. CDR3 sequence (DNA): TGTGCCAGCAGTTCCGGGACAGGGGTCGAAAAACTGTTTTTT. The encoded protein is CASSSGTGVEKLFF.

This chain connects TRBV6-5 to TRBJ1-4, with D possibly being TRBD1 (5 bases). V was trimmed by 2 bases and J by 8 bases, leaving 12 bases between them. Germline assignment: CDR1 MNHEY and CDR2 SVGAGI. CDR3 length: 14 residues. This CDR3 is CASSYQGSREKLFF. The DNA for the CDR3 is TGTGCCAGCAGTTACCAGGGTAGTCGGGAAAAACTGTTTTTT.

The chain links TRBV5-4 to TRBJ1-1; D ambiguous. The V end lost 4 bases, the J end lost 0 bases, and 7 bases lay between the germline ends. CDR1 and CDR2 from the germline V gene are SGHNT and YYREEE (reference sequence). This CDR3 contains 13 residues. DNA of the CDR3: TGTGCCAGCAGCCCCTTACTGAACACTGAAGCTTTCTTT. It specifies CASSPLLNTEAFF.

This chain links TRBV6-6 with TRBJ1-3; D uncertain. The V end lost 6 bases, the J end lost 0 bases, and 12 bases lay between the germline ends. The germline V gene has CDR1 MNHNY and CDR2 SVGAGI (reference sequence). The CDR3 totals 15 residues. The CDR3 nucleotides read TGTGCCAGCAGAACTGACGGCCGCTCTGGAAACACCATATATTTT. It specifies CASRTDGRSGNTIYF.

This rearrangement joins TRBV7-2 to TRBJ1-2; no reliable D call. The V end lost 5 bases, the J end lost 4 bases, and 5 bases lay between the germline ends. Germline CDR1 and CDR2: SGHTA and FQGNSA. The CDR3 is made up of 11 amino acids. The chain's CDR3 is CASSPSYGYTF. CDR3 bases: TGTGCCAGCAGCCCAAGCTATGGCTACACCTTC.

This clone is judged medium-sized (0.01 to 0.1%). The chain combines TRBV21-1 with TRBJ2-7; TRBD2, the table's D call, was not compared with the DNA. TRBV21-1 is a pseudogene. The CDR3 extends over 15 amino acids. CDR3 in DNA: TGTGCCAGCAGCGAAAACCGGGTCCTCTCCTACGAGCAGTACTTC. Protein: CASSENRVLSYEQYF.

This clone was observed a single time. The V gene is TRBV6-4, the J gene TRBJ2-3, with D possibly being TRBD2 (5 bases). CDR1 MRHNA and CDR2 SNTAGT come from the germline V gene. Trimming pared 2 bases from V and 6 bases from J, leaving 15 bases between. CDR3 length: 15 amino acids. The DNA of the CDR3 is TGTGCCAGCAGTGACAGGGCATCGGGGAAGGATACGCAGTATTTT. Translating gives CASSDRASGKDTQYF.

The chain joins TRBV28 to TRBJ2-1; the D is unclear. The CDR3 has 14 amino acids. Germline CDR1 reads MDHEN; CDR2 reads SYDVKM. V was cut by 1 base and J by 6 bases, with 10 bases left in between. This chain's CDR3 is CASSLSRASNEQFF. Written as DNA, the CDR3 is TGTGCCAGCAGTTTATCAAGGGCCAGCAATGAGCAGTTCTTC.

This chain's CDR3 is CASSQGLAPYNEQFF. CDR3 in DNA: TGCGCCAGCAGTCAGGGACTAGCCCCCTACAATGAGCAGTTCTTC. The chain joins TRBV5-1 to TRBJ2-1; 9 bases map to TRBD2. V trimming: 5 bases; J trimming: 2 bases; junction bases outside the gene matches: 5. CDR1 is SGHRS and CDR2 is YFSETQ in the germline V gene. The CDR3 is made up of 15 amino acids.

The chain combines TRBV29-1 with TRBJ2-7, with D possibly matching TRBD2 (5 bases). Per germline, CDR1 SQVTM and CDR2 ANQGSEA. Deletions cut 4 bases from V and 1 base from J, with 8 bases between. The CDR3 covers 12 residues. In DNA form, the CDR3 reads TGCAGCGTTGCGAGGGATTCCTACGAGCAGTACTTC. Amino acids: CSVARDSYEQYF.

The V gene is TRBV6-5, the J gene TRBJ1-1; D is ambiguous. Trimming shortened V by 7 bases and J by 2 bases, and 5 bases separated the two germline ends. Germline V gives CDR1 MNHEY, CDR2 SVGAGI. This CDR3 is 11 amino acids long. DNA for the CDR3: TGTGCCAGCACCTCAAACACTGAAGCTTTCTTT. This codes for CASTSNTEAFF.

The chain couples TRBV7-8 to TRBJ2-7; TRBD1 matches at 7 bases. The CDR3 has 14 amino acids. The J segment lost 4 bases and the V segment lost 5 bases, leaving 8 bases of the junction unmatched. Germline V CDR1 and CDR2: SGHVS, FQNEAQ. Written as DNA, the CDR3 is TGTGCCAGCAGCGTCCGGGACAGACCTTACGAGCAGTACTTC. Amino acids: CASSVRDRPYEQYF. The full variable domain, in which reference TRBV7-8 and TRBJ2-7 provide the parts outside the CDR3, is GAGVSQSPRYKVAKRGQDVALRCDPISGHVSLFWYQQALGQGPEFLTYFQNEAQLDKSGLPSDRFFAERPEGSVSTLKIQRTQQEDSAVYLCASSVRDRPYEQYFGPGTRLTVT.

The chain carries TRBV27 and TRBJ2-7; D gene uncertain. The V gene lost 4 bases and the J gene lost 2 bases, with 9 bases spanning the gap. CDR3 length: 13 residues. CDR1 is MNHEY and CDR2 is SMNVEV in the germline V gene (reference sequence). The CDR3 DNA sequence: TGTGCCAGCAGTTGGTCCGAACCCTACGAGCAGTACTTC. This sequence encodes CASSWSEPYEQYF.

The CDR3 bases are TGTGCCAGCAGTTACACCCCGACTGGGGTGGGTGGCTACACCTTC. Translating it yields CASSYTPTGVGGYTF. This chain uses TRBV6-5 with TRBJ1-2; no firm D call. The germline V gene encodes CDR1 MNHEY and CDR2 SVGAGI. The CDR3 extends over 15 amino acids. With 2 bases removed from V and 7 bases from J, the gap between germline ends came to 17 bases.

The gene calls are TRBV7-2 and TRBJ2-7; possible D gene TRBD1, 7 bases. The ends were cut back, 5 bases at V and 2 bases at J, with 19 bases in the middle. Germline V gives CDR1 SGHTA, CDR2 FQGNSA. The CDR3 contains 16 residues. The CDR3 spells CASSPDGGTATYEQYF. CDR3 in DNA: TGTGCCAGCAGCCCTGATGGGGGGACAGCTACCTACGAGCAGTACTTC. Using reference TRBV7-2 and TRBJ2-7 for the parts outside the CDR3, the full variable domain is GAGVSQSPSNKVTEKGKDVELRCDPISGHTALYWYRQSLGQGLEFLIYFQGNSAPDKSGLPSDRFSAERTGGSVSTLTIQRTQQEDSAVYLCASSPDGGTATYEQYFGPGTRLTVT.

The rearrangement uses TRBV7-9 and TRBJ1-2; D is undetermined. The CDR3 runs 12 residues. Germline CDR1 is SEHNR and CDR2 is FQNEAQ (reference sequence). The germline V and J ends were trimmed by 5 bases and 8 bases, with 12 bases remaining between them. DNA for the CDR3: TGTGCCAGCAGCCCCGCCGAATTGGGCTACACCTTC. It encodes CASSPAELGYTF.

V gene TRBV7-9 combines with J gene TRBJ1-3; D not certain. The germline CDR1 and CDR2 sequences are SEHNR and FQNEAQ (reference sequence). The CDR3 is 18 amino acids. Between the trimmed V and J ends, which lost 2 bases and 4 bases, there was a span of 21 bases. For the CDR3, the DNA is TGTGCCAGCAGCTTAAATCGTGTCAGGCCGTCTGCGGGAAACACCATATATTTT. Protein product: CASSLNRVRPSAGNTIYF.